This passage covers 14 T cell receptor beta chains from one sample sequenced in a study of blood T cell repertoires in COVID-19. Measured with immunoSEQ multiplex PCR; TCRdb has only the in-frame clones, and not every one. The table shows 150,000 to 200,000 clones, with approximately 80% occurring only once. Specimen: PBMCs or T cells enriched from blood (not recorded which). The source is a woman aged 50 to 60 who had recovered from COVID-19.

The rearrangement joins TRBV28 to TRBJ2-7, with TRBD2 identical over 9 bases. The CDR3 covers 15 residues. Looked up from germline, CDR1 is MDHEN and CDR2 is SYDVKM. Trimming removed 6 bases from V and 2 bases from J; junction bases left unmatched: 8. CDR3 coding DNA: TGTGCCAGCAGGGGAGCGGGAGGAAGGGCCTACGAGCAGTACTTC. Translation gives CASRGAGGRAYEQYF.

The chain uses TRBV19 and TRBJ2-7; D not certain. Deletions cut 2 bases from V and 2 bases from J, with 7 bases between. Germline values: CDR1 LNHDA, CDR2 SQIVND (reference sequence). This CDR3 region has 13 residues. DNA for the CDR3: TGTGCCAGTAGTATAATCGGAGCCTACGAGCAGTACTTC. Translation gives CASSIIGAYEQYF.

This chain connects TRBV4-2 to TRBJ1-3; D not certain. The CDR3 is 15 amino acids. The germline gives CDR1 LGHNA, CDR2 YNFKEQ. Between the trimmed V and J ends, which lost 0 bases and 4 bases, there was a span of 10 bases. CDR3 sequence (DNA): TGTGCCAGCAGCCAAGATGGAGGGTCCGGAAACACCATATATTTT. It codes for CASSQDGGSGNTIYF.

The V and J genes are TRBV18 and TRBJ1-4, with 9 bases fitting TRBD1. The CDR3 is made up of 16 amino acids. V was clipped by 4 bases and J by 4 bases; unmatched bases: 7. Germline V gene sequence: CDR1 KGHSH, CDR2 LQKENI. In nucleotides, the CDR3 is TGTGCCAGCTCACGGCTACAGGGGGCCCTTAATGAAAAACTGTTTTTT. Its protein product is CASSRLQGALNEKLFF.

The CDR3 loop is CASSRAKNTEAFF. CDR3 DNA: TGTGCCAGCTCCCGCGCGAAGAACACTGAAGCTTTCTTT. This sequence joins TRBV18 and TRBJ1-1, with D uncertain. Germline V gene data show CDR1 as KGHSH and CDR2 as LQKENI. The CDR3 covers 13 residues. V lost 6 bases and J lost 1, with 9 bases in between.

The chain couples TRBV6-1 to TRBJ2-6, with a tentative D call TRBD1 (6 bases). The CDR3 spans 17 residues. The germline V and J ends were trimmed by 6 bases and 2 bases, with 17 bases remaining between them. Per germline, CDR1 MNHNS and CDR2 SASEGT. CDR3 nucleotides: TGTGCCAGCAGGGAACAGGGAACCCTCCCTGGGGCCAACGTCCTGACTTTC. It encodes CASREQGTLPGANVLTF.

This clone was detected only a few times. The rearrangement uses TRBV24-1 and TRBJ1-1; D may be TRBD1 (5 bases). The CDR3 totals 13 residues. V was clipped by 1 base and J by 10 bases, with 12 bases between them. CDR1 is KGHDR, CDR2 SFDVKD, per germline. The CDR3 protein is CATSDLGSGGAFF. The CDR3 DNA sequence: TGTGCCACCAGTGATTTAGGGAGCGGGGGAGCTTTCTTT.

The genes are TRBV12-5 and TRBJ1-1; no clear D gene. Trimming removed 6 bases from V and 0 bases from J, with 5 bases in between. Germline V gives CDR1 LGHNT, CDR2 FRNRAP. The CDR3 totals 12 residues. The CDR3 bases are TGTGCTAGTGGGACACTGAACACTGAAGCTTTCTTT. It codes for CASGTLNTEAFF. The variable domain in full, completed from reference TRBV12-5 and TRBJ1-1, reads DARVTQTPRHKVTEMGQEVTMRCQPILGHNTVFWYRQTMMQGLELLAYFRNRAPLDDSGMPKDRFSAEMPDATLATLKIQPSEPRDSAVYFCASGTLNTEAFFGQGTRLTVV.

The chain links TRBV24-1 to TRBJ1-1; D ambiguous. V lost 0 bases, J lost 6 bases, and 19 bases lay in between. The CDR3 loop spans 17 amino acids. The V gene's germline CDR1 is KGHDR and CDR2 SFDVKD. CDR3 residues: CATSDLQFREGKPEAFF. DNA of the CDR3: TGTGCCACCAGTGATTTGCAATTCCGGGAAGGTAAGCCTGAAGCTTTCTTT.

V gene TRBV7-6 combines with J gene TRBJ2-1; 12 positions match TRBD2. The CDR3 extends over 19 amino acids. The germline V gene encodes CDR1 SGHVS and CDR2 FNYEAQ. V gave up 0 bases and J gave up 0 bases; unmatched junction bases: 6. CDR3 loop: CASSLALTSGSSSYNEQFF. The DNA of the CDR3 is TGTGCCAGCAGCTTAGCGCTGACTAGCGGGAGTAGCTCCTACAATGAGCAGTTCTTC.

This clone was seen more than once but under ten times. The rearrangement joins TRBV11-2 to TRBJ2-1; D is undetermined. This CDR3 has 14 residues. Trimming took 6 bases from V and 4 from J, leaving 13 bases between them. The germline V gene encodes CDR1 SGHAT and CDR2 FQNNGV. CDR3 residues: CASSKTARYNEQFF. The CDR3 DNA reads as TGTGCCAGCAGTAAAACCGCACGGTACAATGAGCAGTTCTTC.

V usage is TRBV2 and J usage is TRBJ1-2; D remains ambiguous. The V end lost 3 bases, the J end lost 2 bases, and 13 bases lay between the germline ends. This CDR3 has 15 residues. In germline, CDR1 is SNHLY, CDR2 FYNNEI. The CDR3 DNA reads TGTGCCAGCAGTGAGGTCCGAACCCGGAACTATGGCTACACCTTC. This codes for CASSEVRTRNYGYTF.

The V and J genes are TRBV13 and TRBJ2-7; 8 bases are a match to TRBD1. The CDR3 runs to 16 residues. Unmatched junction bases numbered 14, after V lost 5 bases and J lost 5 bases. CDR1 and CDR2 from the germline V gene are PRHDT and FYEKMQ (reference sequence). The CDR3 nucleotides read TGTGCCAGCAGCCGACCCCTTAGTGGACAGGGTAACGAGCAGTACTTC. Encoded protein: CASSRPLSGQGNEQYF.

The chain is built from TRBV7-2 and TRBJ1-1, with TRBD1 as a possible D gene (5 bases). The CDR3 is made up of 14 amino acids. From germline, CDR1 is SGHTA and CDR2 FQGNSA. V dropped 6 bases and J dropped 8 bases, with 19 bases sitting between them. The CDR3 DNA reads as TGTGCCAGCAGTTCATTCCGTGGGGGGGGAGAAGCTTTCTTT. This gives the protein CASSSFRGGGEAFF.